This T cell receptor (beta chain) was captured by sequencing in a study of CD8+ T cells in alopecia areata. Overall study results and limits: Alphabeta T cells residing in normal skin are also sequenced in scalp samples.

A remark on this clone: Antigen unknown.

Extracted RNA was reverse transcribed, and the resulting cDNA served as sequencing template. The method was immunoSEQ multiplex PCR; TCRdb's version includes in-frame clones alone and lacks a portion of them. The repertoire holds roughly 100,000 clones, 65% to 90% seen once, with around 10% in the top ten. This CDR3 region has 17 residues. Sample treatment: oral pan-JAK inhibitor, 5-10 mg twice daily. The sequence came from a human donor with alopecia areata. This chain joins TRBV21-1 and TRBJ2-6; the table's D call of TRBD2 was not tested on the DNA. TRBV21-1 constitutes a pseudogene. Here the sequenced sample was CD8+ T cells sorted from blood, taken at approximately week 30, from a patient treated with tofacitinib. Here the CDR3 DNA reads TGTGCCAGCAGCATACCCGAGATTAGCTCTGGGGCCAACGTCCTGACTTTC. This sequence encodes CASSIPEISSGANVLTF.